The next 13 T cell receptor beta chains were all read from a single sample in a study of OX40 agonist ivuxolimab in advanced cancers. Sequencing used immunoSEQ multiplex PCR; TCRdb keeps in-frame clones, though not all of them. The sample has approximately 65,000 clones, roughly 89% seen once; the top ten hold 1% to 1.2%. The input for sequencing was CD4+ or CD8+ T cells sorted from blood, taken in a trial of the OX40 agonist ivuxolimab. These receptors were obtained from an adult with an advanced solid tumor such as melanoma, head and neck, liver or kidney cancer.

The chain recombines TRBV5-1 with TRBJ2-7; 7 bases are a match to TRBD1. The J segment lost 0 bases and the V segment lost 2 bases, leaving 8 bases of the junction unmatched. CDR3 length equals 16 residues. CDR1 and CDR2 from the germline V gene are SGHRS and YFSETQ. The CDR3 DNA reads as TGCGCCAGCAGCTTAGTCGGGACAGCAACCTCCTACGAGCAGTACTTC. Amino acids: CASSLVGTATSYEQYF.

The chain recombines TRBV5-8 with TRBJ2-5; 10 bases fit TRBD2. The V segment lost 3 bases and the J segment 2 bases; nucleotides outside the gene matches: 10. CDR3 length: 17 residues. The germline gives CDR1 SGHTS, CDR2 YDEGEE. The CDR3 reads CASSWSLAGGLQETQYF. The CDR3 DNA reads as TGTGCCAGCAGCTGGAGTTTAGCGGGGGGCCTTCAAGAGACCCAGTACTTC.

The V and J genes are TRBV7-9 and TRBJ1-1; weak D call: TRBD1 (5 bases). Germline V gene data show CDR1 as SEHNR and CDR2 as FQNEAQ (reference sequence). The CDR3 has 15 residues. The germline V and J ends were trimmed by 3 bases and 0 bases, with 11 bases remaining between them. DNA for the CDR3: TGTGCCAGCAGCTTTATGGGGGGGATGAACACTGAAGCTTTCTTT. Amino acids: CASSFMGGMNTEAFF.

This clone was recorded a few times. V usage is TRBV6-1 and J usage is TRBJ1-2; no reliable D call. The CDR3 is 12 amino acids. Germline lookup yields CDR1 MNHNS and CDR2 SASEGT. Trimming stripped 2 bases from V and 4 bases from J, with 5 bases between. DNA of the CDR3: TGTGCCAGCAGTGAATGGGGCTATGGCTACACCTTC. Amino acids: CASSEWGYGYTF.

This rearrangement joins TRBV7-8 to TRBJ2-1; TRBD2 might be the D (7 bases). Per the germline V gene, CDR1 is SGHVS and CDR2 is FQNEAQ. This CDR3 has 14 amino acids. Trimming cost V 0 bases and J 7 bases, with 10 bases left between them. The CDR3 coding sequence is TGTGCCAGCAGCTTAGCGGGGGGGCTTAATGAGCAGTTCTTC. Translation gives CASSLAGGLNEQFF. The complete variable domain, with remaining parts taken from reference TRBV7-8 and TRBJ2-1, reads GAGVSQSPRYKVAKRGQDVALRCDPISGHVSLFWYQQALGQGPEFLTYFQNEAQLDKSGLPSDRFFAERPEGSVSTLKIQRTQQEDSAVYLCASSLAGGLNEQFFGPGTRLTVL.

V is TRBV30 and J is TRBJ1-1, with D unclear. The ends were cut back, 4 bases at V and 4 bases at J, with 13 bases in the middle. The CDR3 is made up of 13 amino acids. Germline V CDR1 and CDR2: GTSNPN, SVGIG (reference sequence). In nucleotides, the CDR3 is TGTGCCTGGAATTTTATACGCCGCACTGAAGCTTTCTTT. Translation gives CAWNFIRRTEAFF.

Here the CDR3 reads CASSASDISGANVLTF. In nucleotides, the CDR3 is TGTGCCAGCAGTGCGTCGGATATCTCTGGGGCCAACGTCCTGACTTTC. This sequence joins TRBV6-1 and TRBJ2-6, with D unclear. Trimming removed 4 bases from V and 0 bases from J, with 10 bases in between. This CDR3 comprises 16 residues. Germline assignment: CDR1 MNHNS and CDR2 SASEGT.

This chain uses TRBV18 with TRBJ2-3, with D perhaps TRBD2 (5 bases). The CDR3 runs 15 residues. Trimming shortened V by 6 bases and J by 3 bases, and 16 bases separated the two germline ends. From germline, CDR1 is KGHSH and CDR2 LQKENI. The CDR3 protein is CASSPGLSRTDTQYF. The CDR3 region has the DNA TGTGCCAGCTCCCCCGGACTTAGCCGTACAGATACGCAGTATTTT.

The table lists this clone with a few counts. This chain joins TRBV30 and TRBJ2-3; no clear D gene. Germline lookup yields CDR1 GTSNPN and CDR2 SVGIG (reference sequence). There are 12 residues in the CDR3. Trimming took off 4 bases at V and 1 base at J, with 6 bases between the two ends. The CDR3 nucleotides are TGTGCCTGGACCCCCGGCACAGATACGCAGTATTTT. Encoded protein: CAWTPGTDTQYF.

The chain employs TRBV18 and TRBJ1-1, with TRBD1 matching over 10 bases. This CDR3 is built from 16 residues. Germline V lookup: CDR1 KGHSH, CDR2 LQKENI. Trimming cost V 3 bases and J 5 bases; bases outside gene matches: 9. Written as DNA, the CDR3 is TGTGCCAGCTCACCGGCCGGGACAGGGGTATGGACTGAAGCTTTCTTT. This translates into CASSPAGTGVWTEAFF.

J is TRBJ1-1 and V is TRBV19; 7 bases are a match to TRBD1. From germline, CDR1 is LNHDA and CDR2 SQIVND (reference sequence). The CDR3 sequence is 15 residues long. V dropped 5 bases and J dropped 3; count of bases not matched to a gene: 9. This CDR3 reads CASSATGRGYTEAFF. CDR3 DNA sequence: TGTGCCAGTAGTGCGACAGGGAGGGGGTACACTGAAGCTTTCTTT.

Worth noting for this clone: Other nucleotide sequences in the sample specify the same CDR3. This chain uses TRBV5-5 with TRBJ1-2; 8 bases fit TRBD1. Germline V lookup: CDR1 SGHKS, CDR2 YYEKEE (reference sequence). This CDR3 is 16 amino acids long. V lost 5 bases and J lost 4; bases outside the gene matches: 13. The CDR3 DNA is TGTGCCAGCAGTCGGACAGGGTCTAGGGCGGGCTATGGCTACACCTTC. This codes for CASSRTGSRAGYGYTF.

This clone has only one observation. V and J are TRBV5-1 and TRBJ1-5, with 7 bases identical to TRBD1. Germline V gene sequence: CDR1 SGHRS, CDR2 YFSETQ. After removal of 7 bases from V and 4 bases from J, the junction contained 11 bases not matched to a gene. CDR3 length: 15 residues. The CDR3 bases are TGCGCCAGCCGCCGGGGGACAGATCAAAATCAGCCCCAGCATTTT. It translates to CASRRGTDQNQPQHF. The complete variable domain, with remaining parts taken from reference TRBV5-1 and TRBJ1-5, reads KAGVTQTPRYLIKTRGQQVTLSCSPISGHRSVSWYQQTPGQGLQFLFEYFSETQRNKGNFPGRFSGRQFSNSRSEMNVSTLELGDSALYLCASRRGTDQNQPQHFGDGTRLSIL.